The rows below give T cell receptor beta chains drawn from one sample of a study of blood T cell repertoires in COVID-19. Repertoires were generated with immunoSEQ multiplex PCR, while TCRdb's copy carries only in-frame clones and drops some. This sample has about 370,000 clones, with approximately 91% found just once. The sequenced material came from PBMCs or T cells enriched from blood (not recorded which). The source of these receptors is a woman in her thirties or forties who had been exposed to COVID-19. Both conserved end residues are part of each CDR3. D genes are given only for firm matches. Size is omitted from some rows. Given values are once, few, many or a class for expanded clones.

>TRBV6-6|once|.|TRBJ1-5
CASRSQGGNQPQHF
TGTGCCAGCAGGTCACAGGGCGGCAATCAGCCCCAGCATTTT
>TRBV3-1/TRBV3-2|.|TRBD2|TRBJ2-2
CASSQGRDGELFF
TGTGCCAGCAGCCAGGGGAGGGACGGGGAGCTGTTTTTT
>TRBV27|.|TRBD2|TRBJ2-5
CASSLGASGRIRETQYF
TGTGCCAGCAGTTTAGGGGCTAGCGGGAGGATCCGGGAGACCCAGTACTTC
>TRBV7-9|.|.|TRBJ2-2
CASRSRVTGELFF
TGTGCCAGCAGATCGCGGGTGACCGGGGAGCTGTTTTTT
>TRBV19|.|.|TRBJ1-4
CASSRERVATNEKLFF
TGTGCCAGTAGTCGGGAAAGAGTGGCAACTAATGAAAAACTGTTTTTT
>TRBV7-2|.|TRBD2|TRBJ2-7
CASSLSSTSGDPYEQYF
TGTGCCAGCAGCCTCTCCTCGACTAGCGGGGACCCCTACGAGCAGTACTTC
>TRBV9|.|TRBD2|TRBJ2-2
CASNGGRGDPGELFF
TGTGCCAGCAACGGGGGACGGGGGGATCCCGGGGAGCTGTTTTTT
>TRBV27|.|TRBD1|TRBJ2-3
CASSSLGGGGTQYF
TGTGCCAGCAGTTCCTTAGGGGGCGGAGGTACGCAGTATTTT
>TRBV19|.|TRBD1|TRBJ1-1
CASSAPRDRGNTEAFF
TGTGCCAGTAGCGCACCCCGGGACAGGGGGAACACTGAAGCTTTCTTT
>TRBV10-2|.|.|TRBJ1-6
CASSELAAYGSPLHF
TGCGCCAGCAGTGAGCTGGCAGCGTATGGCTCACCCCTCCACTTT
>TRBV27|.|.|TRBJ1-1
CASSLSGGRGRSNTEAFF
TGTGCCAGCAGTTTATCGGGTGGGAGGGGCAGATCGAACACTGAAGCTTTCTTT
>TRBV7-8|.|TRBD1|TRBJ1-1
CASSFRDRGRLGEAFF
TGTGCCAGCAGCTTCCGGGACAGGGGCCGGCTTGGTGAAGCTTTCTTT
>TRBV7-2|.|TRBD1|TRBJ1-2
CASSLVGQGPYTF
TGTGCCAGCAGCTTAGTGGGACAGGGTCCCTACACCTTC
>TRBV7-9|.|TRBD1|TRBJ1-4
CASSSTGAEKLFF
TGTGCCAGCAGCTCTACAGGGGCAGAAAAACTGTTTTTT
>TRBV3-1/TRBV3-2|.|TRBD1|TRBJ1-2
CASSTGQGAVGYTF
TGTGCCAGCAGCACGGGACAGGGGGCTGTTGGCTACACCTTC
>TRBV5-1|.|TRBD1|TRBJ1-4
CASSRTGATNEKLFF
TGCGCCAGCAGTCGGACAGGGGCAACTAATGAAAAACTGTTTTTT
>TRBV19|.|TRBD2|TRBJ2-7
CATTGTSGRGEYEQYF
TGTGCCACCACTGGGACTAGCGGGAGGGGAGAGTACGAGCAGTACTTC
>TRBV9|.|.|TRBJ1-2
CASSARGDRYGYTF
TGTGCCAGCAGCGCCAGGGGAGACCGATATGGCTACACCTTC
>TRBV18|.|.|TRBJ1-1
CASSPPGGTEAFF
TGTGCCAGCTCACCCCCCGGGGGGACTGAAGCTTTCTTT
>TRBV19|.|.|TRBJ1-2
CASSTTTNRYGYTF
TGTGCCAGTAGTACTACGACAAACCGGTATGGCTACACCTTC
>TRBV12-3/TRBV12-4|.|.|TRBJ1-6
CASSYSDNSPLHF
TGTGCCAGCAGTTACTCCGATAATTCACCCCTCCACTTT
>TRBV6-2/TRBV6-3|.|.|TRBJ1-2
CASSLQGMNGYTF
TGTGCCAGCAGCCTCCAGGGGATGAATGGCTACACCTTC
>TRBV1|.|.|TRBJ1-3
CTSIHGRNTIYF
TGCACCAGCATCCACGGGAGAAACACCATATATTTT
>TRBV7-2|few|.|TRBJ1-5
CASSPAGTINQPQHF
TGTGCCAGCAGCCCTGCCGGGACAATTAATCAGCCCCAGCATTTT
>TRBV7-9|.|TRBD1|TRBJ1-2
CASSLGQGLDGYTF
TGTGCCAGCAGCCTGGGACAGGGACTGGATGGCTACACCTTC
>TRBV30|.|.|TRBJ1-3
CAWSAGVPGNTIYF
TGTGCCTGGAGCGCAGGGGTACCGGGAAACACCATATATTTT
>TRBV4-1|.|.|TRBJ2-7
CASSHLQDYEQYF
TGCGCCAGCAGCCACTTACAGGACTACGAGCAGTACTTC
>TRBV12-3/TRBV12-4|.|TRBD2|TRBJ2-4
CASSLTGGNIQYF
TGTGCCAGCAGTTTAACGGGAGGAAACATTCAGTACTTC
>TRBV2|few|.|TRBJ2-1
CASSEVEPTYNEQFF
TGTGCCAGCAGTGAGGTCGAGCCAACCTACAATGAGCAGTTCTTC
>TRBV9|few|.|TRBJ1-3
CASSVAAAGVLGNTIYF
TGTGCCAGCAGCGTAGCCGCGGCAGGGGTATTGGGAAACACCATATATTTT
>TRBV5-5|once|.|TRBJ1-5
CASKEGLNQPQHF
TGTGCCAGCAAAGAGGGTCTCAATCAGCCCCAGCATTTT
>TRBV5-4|.|.|TRBJ1-2
CASSLGLTVNYGYTF
TGTGCCAGCAGCTTGGGCCTGACAGTAAACTATGGCTACACCTTC
>TRBV19|.|.|TRBJ1-3
CASSMGQSKIGGNTIYF
TGTGCCAGTAGTATGGGACAAAGCAAGATAGGTGGAAACACCATATATTTT
>TRBV6-5|.|TRBD1|TRBJ1-5
CASSSGTGRGSPQHF
TGTGCCAGCAGTTCGGGGACAGGGCGGGGGTCCCCCCAGCATTTT
>TRBV19|.|TRBD1|TRBJ2-2
CASSISPPRGTGELFF
TGTGCCAGTAGTATATCCCCCCCCAGGGGGACCGGGGAGCTGTTTTTT
>TRBV10-2|.|TRBD1|TRBJ1-1
CASRPTGGIGTEAFF
TGCGCCAGCAGGCCGACAGGGGGCATCGGCACTGAAGCTTTCTTT
>TRBV7-3|.|TRBD2|TRBJ2-7
CASSLGPGTSEEQYF
TGTGCCAGCAGCTTAGGCCCCGGGACTAGCGAAGAGCAGTACTTC
>TRBV30|.|TRBD1|TRBJ1-2
CAWSGTGGGYTF
TGTGCCTGGAGCGGGACAGGGGGTGGCTACACCTTC
>TRBV11-2|once|TRBD1|TRBJ2-5
CASSLGGQGAGGTQYF
TGTGCCAGCAGCTTAGGAGGACAGGGGGCCGGTGGGACCCAGTACTTC
>TRBV6-6|few|.|TRBJ1-5
CASRGSNQPQHF
TGTGCCAGCAGGGGCAGTAATCAGCCCCAGCATTTT
>TRBV29-1|.|.|TRBJ1-1
CSVVWPMTGEAFF
TGCAGCGTTGTTTGGCCGATGACAGGTGAAGCTTTCTTT
>TRBV27|once|TRBD1|TRBJ2-7
CASRTGGYEQYF
TGTGCCAGCCGGACAGGGGGGTACGAGCAGTACTTC
>TRBV27|.|TRBD2|TRBJ2-2
CASSLGTSGGENTGELFF
TGTGCCAGCAGTTTAGGGACTAGCGGGGGAGAGAACACCGGGGAGCTGTTTTTT
>TRBV25-1|.|TRBD2|TRBJ2-5
CASSDWRGAQETQYF
TGTGCCAGCAGTGACTGGCGGGGGGCACAAGAGACCCAGTACTTC
>TRBV1|.|.|TRBJ2-7
CTSSQVYRERVPPYEQYF
TGCACCAGCAGCCAAGTGTATCGCGAGCGGGTGCCTCCCTACGAGCAGTACTTC
>TRBV5-6|.|TRBD2|TRBJ2-3
CASSHTKLGLANTDTQYF
TGTGCCAGCAGCCACACAAAGCTGGGACTAGCGAACACAGATACGCAGTATTTT
>TRBV5-4|.|TRBD1|TRBJ1-4
CASSPDRGSTNEKLFF
TGTGCCAGCAGCCCGGACAGGGGTTCAACTAATGAAAAACTGTTTTTT
>TRBV6-1|.|.|TRBJ1-5
CASSAGLAYSNQPQHF
TGTGCCAGCAGTGCTGGACTAGCTTATAGCAATCAGCCCCAGCATTTT
>TRBV29-1|.|TRBD1|TRBJ2-7
CSGRDRADEQYF
TGCAGCGGCCGGGACAGGGCTGACGAGCAGTACTTC
>TRBV5-5|.|.|TRBJ1-4
CASSAKVTTGRLNEKLFF
TGTGCCAGCAGCGCGAAGGTGACCACAGGGCGACTTAATGAAAAACTGTTTTTT
>TRBV18|.|TRBD1|TRBJ1-2
CASSPIEGAEYGYTF
TGTGCCAGCTCACCGATTGAGGGGGCGGAATATGGCTACACCTTC
>TRBV6-1|.|.|TRBJ1-3
CASREGAQGNTIYF
TGTGCCAGCAGAGAAGGGGCACAAGGAAACACCATATATTTT
>TRBV18|.|.|TRBJ1-2
CASSQGGDGGYTF
TGTGCCAGCTCACAGGGAGGTGATGGCGGCTACACCTTC
>TRBV7-9|.|.|TRBJ2-1
CASSLVDGGLYNEQFF
TGTGCCAGCAGCTTAGTAGATGGGGGCCTCTACAATGAGCAGTTCTTC